Listed below are T cell receptor beta chains from one sample, sequenced in a study of OX40 agonist ivuxolimab in advanced cancers. Profiling relied on immunoSEQ multiplex PCR, and the TCRdb table lists in-frame clones only, not all of them. The data show 100,000 to 110,000 clones, approximately 90% seen once. The sample was CD4+ or CD8+ T cells sorted from blood, taken in a trial of the OX40 agonist ivuxolimab. Every receptor here comes from an adult with an advanced solid tumor such as melanoma, head and neck, liver or kidney cancer. CDR3s include the opening cysteine and the closing phenylalanine or tryptophan. A D gene is named only where the DNA matches it firmly. Clone size appears in some rows only: once, few, many, or a class for an expanded clone.

j_call | d_call | v_call | clone_size | cdr3_aa | cdr3_nt
TRBJ2-6 | - | TRBV28 | - | CASRRQTISGANVLTF | TGTGCCAGCAGGCGACAGACTATCTCTGGGGCCAACGTCCTGACTTTC
TRBJ2-7 | TRBD1 | TRBV5-1 | - | CASSGQGFYEQYF | TGCGCCAGCAGCGGACAGGGGTTCTACGAGCAGTACTTC
TRBJ2-7 | - | TRBV9 | - | CASSVVPGAFTEQYF | TGTGCCAGCAGCGTAGTTCCAGGGGCTTTTACCGAGCAGTACTTC
TRBJ2-3 | TRBD1 | TRBV5-4 | - | CASSTRGNPTDTQYF | TGTGCCAGCAGCACCAGGGGGAACCCCACAGATACGCAGTATTTT
TRBJ2-3 | - | TRBV9 | - | CASSVAPWGADTDTQYF | TGTGCCAGCAGCGTAGCACCATGGGGGGCAGACACAGATACGCAGTATTTT
TRBJ2-5 | TRBD2 | TRBV10-3 | - | CATRPTSGAETQYF | TGTGCGACCCGCCCCACTAGCGGTGCGGAGACCCAGTACTTC
TRBJ2-5 | - | TRBV11-2 | - | CASSLDVWNQETQYF | TGTGCCAGCAGCTTAGATGTGTGGAACCAAGAGACCCAGTACTTC
TRBJ2-3 | - | TRBV7-2 | - | CASSLAHRGTDTQYF | TGTGCCAGCAGCTTAGCCCACAGGGGCACAGATACGCAGTATTTT
TRBJ1-5 | TRBD1 | TRBV28 | - | CASRDRRGQPQHF | TGTGCCAGCCGGGACAGGAGGGGTCAGCCCCAGCATTTT
TRBJ2-2 | - | TRBV2 | - | CASSEARDIGELFF | TGTGCCAGCAGTGAGGCGAGGGATATCGGGGAGCTGTTTTTT
TRBJ2-1 | - | TRBV7-2 | - | CASSLLGVGAYNEQFF | TGTGCCAGCAGCTTACTGGGGGTCGGAGCCTACAATGAGCAGTTCTTC
TRBJ2-7 | - | TRBV28 | once | CASSLVDRAYEQYF | TGTGCCAGCAGTTTGGTAGACAGAGCCTACGAGCAGTACTTC
TRBJ2-3 | - | TRBV6-1 | - | CASSPLAVSTDTQYF | TGTGCCAGCAGTCCGCTAGCAGTAAGCACAGATACGCAGTATTTT
TRBJ2-7 | - | TRBV6-6 | - | CASKLLSISYEQYF | TGTGCCAGCAAATTACTCTCAATCTCCTACGAGCAGTACTTC
TRBJ2-1 | - | TRBV7-8 | once | CASSSSETYNEQFF | TGTGCCAGCAGCTCGTCGGAAACCTACAATGAGCAGTTCTTC
TRBJ2-1 | - | TRBV30 | - | CAWSRRSYNEQFF | TGTGCCTGGAGTCGACGCTCCTACAATGAGCAGTTCTTC
TRBJ1-1 | - | TRBV10-3 | - | CATVDGWMNTEAFF | TGTGCCACCGTGGACGGATGGATGAACACTGAAGCTTTCTTT
TRBJ1-4 | - | TRBV4-2 | - | CASSRQVIATNEKLFF | TGTGCCAGCAGCCGACAGGTGATTGCAACTAATGAAAAACTGTTTTTT
TRBJ2-3 | TRBD2 | TRBV15 | - | CATSRRESTDTQYF | TGTGCCACCAGCAGGCGGGAGAGCACAGATACGCAGTATTTT
TRBJ2-2 | - | TRBV7-9 | - | CASRQLSNTGELFF | TGTGCCAGCAGGCAACTTAGCAACACCGGGGAGCTGTTTTTT
TRBJ2-5 | - | TRBV7-2 | - | CASSQGGLAHF | TGTGCCAGCAGCCAGGGGGGGTTAGCGCACTTC
TRBJ1-1 | - | TRBV5-8 | - | CASSLRVAEAFF | TGTGCCAGCAGCTTGCGGGTTGCTGAAGCTTTCTTT
TRBJ2-2 | TRBD1 | TRBV16 | - | CASSPLPGQGNTGELFF | TGTGCCAGCAGCCCTTTACCGGGACAGGGGAACACCGGGGAGCTGTTTTTT
TRBJ1-5 | TRBD1 | TRBV28 | - | CASSWTGKGSQPQHF | TGTGCCAGCAGTTGGACAGGGAAAGGTAGTCAGCCCCAGCATTTT
TRBJ1-4 | - | TRBV28 | - | CASRRTVLEKLFF | TGTGCCAGCAGAAGGACTGTACTAGAAAAACTGTTTTTT
TRBJ1-5 | - | TRBV5-8 | few | CASSLYTGISNQPQHF | TGTGCCAGCAGCTTGTATACGGGCATTAGCAATCAGCCCCAGCATTTT
TRBJ2-7 | TRBD2 | TRBV18 | - | CASSLREAPLGEQYF | TGTGCCAGCTCACTGCGGGAGGCCCCCTTAGGAGAGCAGTACTTC
TRBJ2-1 | - | TRBV5-6 | - | CASSPGTWGNEQFF | TGTGCCAGCAGCCCGGGGACCTGGGGCAATGAGCAGTTCTTC
TRBJ2-1 | - | TRBV7-9 | - | CASSALAGEQFF | TGTGCCAGCAGCGCTCTCGCGGGTGAGCAGTTCTTC
TRBJ2-7 | - | TRBV19 | - | CASSMKGGSYEQYF | TGTGCCAGTAGTATGAAGGGGGGGTCCTACGAGCAGTACTTC
TRBJ1-1 | - | TRBV5-4 | - | CASSLVERRDEAFF | TGTGCCAGCAGCTTAGTAGAAAGACGAGATGAAGCTTTCTTT
TRBJ2-2 | - | TRBV6-6 | - | CASSQPTGELFF | TGTGCCAGCAGTCAACCTACCGGGGAGCTGTTTTTT
TRBJ2-4 | - | TRBV29-1 | - | CSVTWGQNIQYF | TGCAGCGTCACCTGGGGCCAAAACATTCAGTACTTC
TRBJ1-1 | - | TRBV6-6 | - | CASSFGSEEAFF | TGTGCCAGCAGTTTCGGGAGTGAAGAAGCTTTCTTT
TRBJ2-7 | - | TRBV6-6 | - | CASSYGSAGEQYF | TGTGCCAGCAGTTACGGCTCTGCGGGTGAGCAGTACTTC
TRBJ1-1 | - | TRBV2 | - | CASRRRRLNTEAFF | TGTGCCAGCAGAAGAAGGCGGCTGAACACTGAAGCTTTCTTT
TRBJ1-5 | - | TRBV2 | once | CASSAQLNSNQPQHF | TGTGCCAGCAGCGCACAGTTAAATAGCAATCAGCCCCAGCATTTT
TRBJ1-5 | TRBD1 | TRBV7-9 | few | CASSLGTGGNQPQHF | TGTGCCAGCAGCTTAGGGACAGGGGGCAATCAGCCCCAGCATTTT
TRBJ1-4 | - | TRBV18 | - | CASSSLVWTSNEKLFF | TGTGCCAGCTCAAGTCTAGTCTGGACCTCTAATGAAAAACTGTTTTTT
TRBJ2-1 | - | TRBV2 | - | CASTGPTSYNEQFF | TGTGCCAGTACGGGACCAACGTCCTACAATGAGCAGTTCTTC
TRBJ2-1 | TRBD2 | TRBV7-2 | once | CASSHPPGAGYNEQFF | TGTGCCAGCAGCCATCCACCGGGAGCGGGGTACAATGAGCAGTTCTTC
TRBJ2-7 | - | TRBV28 | once | CASSFGTPGLYF | TGTGCCAGCAGTTTTGGGACTCCGGGGCTGTACTTC
TRBJ2-1 | - | TRBV6-5 | - | CASSTGTKYYNEQFF | TGTGCCAGCAGTACAGGGACTAAGTATTACAATGAGCAGTTCTTC
TRBJ2-5 | - | TRBV19 | - | CASSIEAGPQYF | TGTGCCAGTAGTATAGAGGCCGGCCCCCAGTACTTC
TRBJ2-5 | - | TRBV5-1 | - | CASSLIVAETQYF | TGCGCCAGCAGCTTGATAGTAGCAGAGACCCAGTACTTC
TRBJ1-2 | - | TRBV9 | few | CASSETLGASNYGYTF | TGTGCCAGCAGCGAGACCCTGGGGGCATCTAACTATGGCTACACCTTC
TRBJ1-1 | TRBD1 | TRBV4-1 | - | CASSPQGARNTEAFF | TGCGCCAGCAGTCCACAGGGGGCGAGGAACACTGAAGCTTTCTTT
TRBJ2-2 | TRBD2 | TRBV7-3 | once | CASSPSGRNTGELFF | TGTGCCAGCAGCCCCAGCGGGAGGAACACCGGGGAGCTGTTTTTT
TRBJ2-3 | TRBD2 | TRBV6-1 | - | CASSAGLAGDTQYF | TGTGCCAGCAGTGCGGGACTAGCGGGAGATACGCAGTATTTT